A selection of T cell receptor beta chains follows, all from one sample in a study of shared T cell receptors in the human thymus. The table came from immunoSEQ multiplex PCR; TCRdb's copy has only in-frame clones and leaves some out. The sample shows more than 300,000 clones, around 93% of them seen only once. The sequencing input was thymocytes. Source of these receptors: a human donor. Both conserved end residues are part of each CDR3. D genes are given only for firm matches. Size is stated for part of the rows, as once, few or many counts, or as a class when the clone is expanded.

CDR3aa	CDR3nt	v_gene	j_gene	abundance	d_gene	len
CASSMNRGKVNYGYTF	TGTGCCAGTAGTATGAACAGGGGGAAGGTTAACTATGGCTACACCTTC	TRBV19	TRBJ1-2	.	TRBD1	16
CASSEIGRQVRAFF	TGTGCCAGCAGTGAAATCGGCCGACAGGTTCGAGCTTTCTTT	TRBV6-1	TRBJ1-1	once	.	14
CASSLRDIHSYEQYF	TGTGCCAGCAGTCTCCGGGACATACACTCCTACGAGCAGTACTTC	TRBV28	TRBJ2-7	few	.	15
CASSLAAGPPLANTEAFF	TGTGCCAGCAGCTTAGCGGCCGGACCCCCCCTAGCGAACACTGAAGCTTTCTTT	TRBV7-2	TRBJ1-1	.	.	18
CASSPQGRSYGYTF	TGTGCCAGCAGCCCCCAGGGTCGCAGCTATGGCTACACCTTC	TRBV6-5	TRBJ1-2	.	.	14
CASSFNGEAFF	TGTGCCAGCAGCTTCAACGGAGAAGCTTTCTTT	TRBV5-4	TRBJ1-1	.	.	11
CASTFRWGSYGYTF	TGTGCCAGTACCTTCAGATGGGGTTCCTATGGCTACACCTTC	TRBV19	TRBJ1-2	.	.	14
CASSPLKDQPQHF	TGTGCCAGCAGTCCACTCAAAGATCAGCCCCAGCATTTT	TRBV6-5	TRBJ1-5	few	.	13
CASSDLLAGSNEQFF	TGTGCCAGCAGTGATTTACTAGCGGGATCCAATGAGCAGTTCTTC	TRBV25-1	TRBJ2-1	.	TRBD2	15
CASSVGRIHQPQHF	TGTGCCAGCAGCGTTGGAAGAATCCATCAGCCCCAGCATTTT	TRBV9	TRBJ1-5	.	.	14
CASRSGKGTGELFF	TGTGCCAGCAGGAGCGGGAAGGGAACCGGGGAGCTGTTTTTT	TRBV6-4	TRBJ2-2	.	TRBD2	14
CASRLFSGEEAFF	TGTGCCAGCCGACTCTTTTCGGGCGAGGAAGCTTTCTTT	TRBV21-1	TRBJ1-1	once	.	13
CASSNLTSLHF	TGTGCCAGCAGTAACTTGACTAGCCTTCATTTT	TRBV28	TRBJ1-5	.	.	11
CASSLDSTSSYEQYF	TGTGCCAGCAGCTTAGATTCGACTAGCTCCTACGAGCAGTACTTC	TRBV7-9	TRBJ2-7	.	.	15
CASSFPGTPAVIGQFF	TGTGCCAGCAGCTTCCCCGGGACCCCAGCCGTGATCGGGCAGTTCTTC	TRBV11-3	TRBJ2-1	.	.	16
CSAGVSEQYF	TGCAGTGCTGGAGTGAGCGAGCAGTACTTC	TRBV20-1	TRBJ2-7	.	.	10
CAISESGSPGTDTQYF	TGTGCCATCAGTGAGTCGGGGAGCCCTGGCACAGATACGCAGTATTTT	TRBV10-3	TRBJ2-3	.	.	16
CASSIGNSGYEQYF	TGTGCCAGCAGTATAGGGAATAGCGGCTACGAGCAGTACTTC	TRBV28	TRBJ2-7	.	.	14
CASSLGYSEKLFF	TGTGCCAGCAGCTTGGGATATTCCGAAAAACTGTTTTTT	TRBV7-9	TRBJ1-4	.	.	13
CASTSRGHEQYF	TGTGCCAGCACTTCCAGGGGCCACGAGCAGTACTTC	TRBV2	TRBJ2-7	.	.	12
CASSQVYLAGQETQYF	TGTGCCAGCAGCCAAGTATACCTAGCGGGACAAGAGACCCAGTACTTC	TRBV14	TRBJ2-5	.	TRBD2	16
CASSPADRVSGYEQYF	TGTGCCAGCAGCCCAGCTGACAGGGTTAGCGGCTACGAGCAGTACTTC	TRBV9	TRBJ2-7	.	.	16
CATSTPRGHNQPQHF	TGTGCCACCAGCACCCCCCGGGGGCACAATCAGCCCCAGCATTTT	TRBV15	TRBJ1-5	.	.	15
CASGHGGGYTF	TGTGCCAGCGGGCACGGGGGTGGCTACACCTTC	TRBV28	TRBJ1-2	once	.	11
CASKTTGGPPYEQYF	TGTGCCAGCAAAACTACAGGGGGCCCACCCTACGAGCAGTACTTC	TRBV14	TRBJ2-7	.	TRBD1	15
CASSLPRDRGLEYEQYF	TGTGCCAGCAGCTTACCCCGGGACAGGGGGCTCGAGTACGAGCAGTACTTC	TRBV11-2	TRBJ2-7	.	TRBD1	17
CASSPSGTGGAGTGELFF	TGTGCCAGCAGTCCCTCCGGGACAGGGGGCGCGGGGACCGGGGAGCTGTTTTTT	TRBV28	TRBJ2-2	.	TRBD1	18
CASSRGGVVGYTF	TGCGCCAGCAGCCGCGGCGGGGTGGTGGGCTACACCTTC	TRBV5-1	TRBJ1-2	.	.	13
CASSLGRLPSNEQYF	TGTGCCAGCAGCTTAGGACGGCTACCTTCCAACGAGCAGTACTTC	TRBV7-2	TRBJ2-7	.	.	15
CASSLLNEKLFF	TGTGCCAGCAGTTTATTAAATGAAAAACTGTTTTTT	TRBV28	TRBJ1-4	once	.	12
CASSRLATDTGELFF	TGCGCCAGCAGCCGACTAGCGACCGACACCGGGGAGCTGTTTTTT	TRBV4-1	TRBJ2-2	.	TRBD2	15
CASSLAGGAGNTIYF	TGCGCCAGCAGCTTGGCAGGGGGCGCTGGAAACACCATATATTTT	TRBV5-1	TRBJ1-3	few	TRBD1	15
CASSPPGAIYYEQYF	TGTGCCAGCAGCCCCCCTGGGGCGATATACTACGAGCAGTACTTC	TRBV14	TRBJ2-7	.	.	15
CASSLGSSYNEQFF	TGCGCCAGCAGCTTGGGTAGCTCCTACAATGAGCAGTTCTTC	TRBV5-1	TRBJ2-1	.	.	14
CASSRTSGYEQYF	TGTGCCAGCAGTAGGACTAGCGGCTACGAGCAGTACTTC	TRBV6-6	TRBJ2-7	.	TRBD2	13
CASSLGRASGREKGRGYEQYF	TGTGCCAGCAGTTTAGGGAGGGCTAGCGGGAGAGAAAAGGGAAGGGGCTACGAGCAGTACTTC	TRBV27	TRBJ2-7	.	TRBD2	21
CASSKALRKGGTEAFF	TGTGCCAGCAGCAAAGCGCTCAGAAAGGGCGGCACTGAAGCTTTCTTT	TRBV21-1	TRBJ1-1	.	.	16
CASTVTGGTGNTIYF	TGTGCCAGTACCGTCACAGGGGGCACTGGAAACACCATATATTTT	TRBV19	TRBJ1-3	.	TRBD1	15
CASSLPPWSENTGELFF	TGTGCCAGCAGTTTGCCCCCGTGGTCCGAGAACACCGGGGAGCTGTTTTTT	TRBV28	TRBJ2-2	.	.	17
CASSPKERDMYEQYF	TGCGCCAGCAGCCCCAAGGAGCGGGATATGTACGAGCAGTACTTC	TRBV5-1	TRBJ2-7	.	TRBD2	15
CASSFVDRGNTDTQYF	TGTGCCAGCAGTTTTGTGGACAGGGGAAACACAGATACGCAGTATTTT	TRBV28	TRBJ2-3	.	TRBD1	16
CASSVGLADTDTQYF	TGTGCCAGCAGCGTCGGACTAGCGGACACAGATACGCAGTATTTT	TRBV7-8	TRBJ2-3	.	TRBD2	15
CASSVQSRGTGGLSLSNQPQHF	TGTGCCAGCAGCGTACAATCACGGGGGACAGGGGGACTTTCCTTAAGCAATCAGCCCCAGCATTTT	TRBV21-1	TRBJ1-5	.	.	22
CASTGGLTTNTEAFF	TGTGCCAGTACCGGAGGGCTCACCACGAACACTGAAGCTTTCTTT	TRBV6-1	TRBJ1-1	.	.	15
CASSPSKETQYF	TGTGCCAGCAGCCCGTCAAAAGAGACCCAGTACTTC	TRBV7-8	TRBJ2-5	.	.	12
CASSPLQTPNTEAFF	TGCGCCAGCAGCCCGCTGCAGACACCGAACACTGAAGCTTTCTTT	TRBV5-1	TRBJ1-1	once	.	15
CASSLARGQPSCASQYF	TGTGCCAGCAGTTTGGCCCGGGGACAGCCCTCTTGTGCATCGCAGTATTTT	TRBV28	TRBJ2-3	.	TRBD1	17
CASSLVHVPPSGNTIYF	TGTGCCAGCAGCTTAGTTCACGTTCCCCCCTCTGGAAACACCATATATTTT	TRBV7-2	TRBJ1-3	once	.	17
CASSSSSSGTGPYNEQFF	TGTGCCAGCAGTTCTTCATCCTCCGGGACAGGGCCGTACAATGAGCAGTTCTTC	TRBV28	TRBJ2-1	.	TRBD1	18
CASSLELAGGPNYNEQFF	TGTGCCAGCAGCTTAGAACTAGCGGGAGGGCCGAACTACAATGAGCAGTTCTTC	TRBV7-9	TRBJ2-1	.	TRBD2	18
CASSPPGVRGSDLYNEQFF	TGTGCCAGCAGCCCTCCTGGGGTACGCGGGAGCGATTTATACAATGAGCAGTTCTTC	TRBV28	TRBJ2-1	.	TRBD2	19
CASSPDRRMGTDTQYF	TGTGCCAGCAGCCCGGACAGAAGGATGGGCACAGATACGCAGTATTTT	TRBV14	TRBJ2-3	once	.	16
CASSCGGDPLSIDEQFF	TGTGCCAGCAGCTGCGGGGGCGACCCACTCTCAATCGATGAGCAGTTCTTC	TRBV11-2	TRBJ2-1	.	.	17